This T cell receptor beta chain originates from a study of T cells in pancreatic ductal adenocarcinoma. Study conclusions and caveats: Blood clonality (about 0.07) did not differ significantly from tumor (about 0.12).

As for this clone: Its target is unknown.

No neoadjuvant therapy was given to the selected pancreatic ductal adenocarcinoma patients before their surgery. Libraries were prepared by immunoSEQ multiplex PCR; TCRdb keeps only in-frame clonotypes and omits some of them. The table records roughly 5,000 clones, under 75% of them present only once. V shed 5 bases and J 1 base; nucleotides not matched to a gene: 7. CDR3 length equals 15 residues. Germline V lookup: CDR1 SNHLY, CDR2 FYNNEI. This sequence originates from a human donor with pancreatic ductal adenocarcinoma. The gene calls are TRBV2 and TRBJ1-1; 7 positions match TRBD1. Material for sequencing was pancreatic tumor tissue. The chain's CDR3 is CASSSQGQGNTEAFF. The CDR3, as DNA: TGTGCCAGCAGTTCACAGGGGCAAGGGAACACTGAAGCTTTCTTT. Drawing the rest from reference TRBV2 and TRBJ1-1, the complete variable domain is EPEVTQTPSHQVTQMGQEVILRCVPISNHLYFYWYRQILGQKVEFLVSFYNNEISEKSEIFDDQFSVERPDGSNFTLKIRSTKLEDSAMYFCASSSQGQGNTEAFFGQGTRLTVV.